A single sample is the source of the 5 T cell receptor beta chains below, sequenced in a study of T-cell reconstitution after alpha-beta-depleted transplantation in children. Preparation of the TCRbeta library used unique molecular identifiers. TCRdb recomputed calls from the PCR reads with MiXCR, one row per CDR3 protein. This table holds around 370,000 distinct CDR3 sequences, 10% found once. This sample comprised PBMCs from the stem cell graft donor, obtained from the stem cell graft. The receptors here all came from a human donor who donated a stem cell graft to a child with acute lymphoblastic leukemia.

The chain uses TRBV27 and TRBJ2-5; tentatively, D is TRBD1 (6 bases). V gave up 5 bases and J gave up 4 bases, with 17 bases separating them. CDR1 is MNHEY and CDR2 is SMNVEV in the germline V gene (reference sequence). This CDR3 comprises 15 residues. The CDR3 bases are TGTGCCAGCAGTGGGGGTACAGGGAACGCAGAGACCCAGTACTTC. The encoded protein is CASSGGTGNAETQYF.

The J gene is TRBJ2-1, the V gene TRBV29-1; D remains ambiguous. The CDR3 totals 11 residues. Trimming removed 6 bases at V and 6 bases at J, with 9 bases between. The germline V gene encodes CDR1 SQVTM and CDR2 ANQGSEA. CDR3 in amino acids: CSVISVNEQFF. The DNA for the CDR3 is TGCAGCGTCATAAGCGTCAATGAGCAGTTCTTC.

This clonotype has ten or more counts. This chain connects TRBV10-3 to TRBJ2-7; D unresolved. CDR1 and CDR2 (germline): ENHRY, SYGVKD. Trimming removed 0 bases at V and 5 bases at J, with 5 bases between. The CDR3 totals 12 residues. The CDR3 protein is CAISESIDEQYF. Written as DNA, the CDR3 is TGTGCCATCAGTGAGTCGATTGACGAGCAGTACTTC.

This clonotype has just a few counts. The chain joins TRBV2 to TRBJ2-1; tentative D call: TRBD1 (6 bases). CDR1 and CDR2 from the germline V gene are SNHLY and FYNNEI. V was shortened by 9 bases and J by 0 bases, with 15 bases between the two germline ends. CDR3 size: 15 residues. CDR3 in amino acids: CASYSGTTSYNEQFF. The CDR3 nucleotides are TGTGCCAGTTACTCCGGGACAACCTCCTACAATGAGCAGTTCTTC.

This clonotype was observed at least ten times. The chain joins TRBV12-3 or TRBV12-4 to TRBJ2-1; TRBD2 matches at 9 bases. This CDR3 comprises 17 residues. Trimming took 7 bases from V and 2 from J; bases not matched to a gene: 12. Written as DNA, the CDR3 is TGTGCCAGCACTGCTTTGCGGGGGGGAGGAACCTACAATGAGCAGTTCTTC. This gives the protein CASTALRGGGTYNEQFF.